One and the same sample provided the 2 T cell receptor beta chains below, sequenced in a study of vaccination and CD4 T cells after COVID-19. The treatment denotes: roughly 11-day PBMC culture with coronavirus spike peptide pools or control peptides (ViraFEST assay). These TCRs are of unknown antigen specificity. Sequencing of cultured CD4+ T cell DNA used the Oncomine TCR Beta short-read assay. In TCRdb, the PCR reads were re-called with MiXCR into one record per CDR3 protein. This table has about 20,000 distinct CDR3 sequences, 65% to 80% appearing once. Sequencing input: CD4+ T cells from blood, cultured in vitro. The receptors stem from a human donor who had recovered from COVID-19.

This rearrangement joins TRBV20-1 to TRBJ1-1; D ambiguous. Germline assignment: CDR1 DFQATT and CDR2 SNEGSKA (reference sequence). V lost 5 bases, J lost 2 bases, and 6 bases lay in between. The CDR3 totals 11 residues. CDR3 amino acids: CSADINTEAFF. The CDR3 nucleotides are TGCAGTGCTGATATCAACACTGAAGCTTTCTTT.

This clonotype was counted between two and nine times. The chain has TRBV19 and TRBJ2-7; 8 bases agree with TRBD2. The V gene's germline CDR1 is LNHDA and CDR2 SQIVND (reference sequence). This CDR3 contains 14 residues. Trimming cost V 3 bases and J 2 bases; bases outside gene matches: 3. The DNA of the CDR3 is TGTGCCAGTAGTATTGGTAGCGGGACCTACGAGCAGTACTTC. Amino acid sequence: CASSIGSGTYEQYF. The full variable domain, its missing parts supplied by reference TRBV19 and TRBJ2-7, is DGGITQSPKYLFRKEGQNVTLSCEQNLNHDAMYWYRQDPGQGLRLIYYSQIVNDFQKGDIAEGYSVSREKKESFPLTVTSAQKNPTAFYLCASSIGSGTYEQYFGPGTRLTVT.